This T cell receptor beta chain appears in the sequencing data of a study of cytomegalovirus exposure and HLA in healthy donors (dated by TCRdb to 2016 to 2017). Background on the whole study: A later analysis indicated that the roughly 130 validation repertoires were generated on the platform also employed for the 700 or so repertoires of the first cohort. The aim of the study was to test whether cataloging public T cell receptors could identify signatures of past pathogen exposure. In addition to the first cohort of around 670 subjects, a separate validation cohort of around 110 different subjects was used. The study combined high-throughput TCR immunosequencing, statistical association of individual TCRs with disease status, and machine learning to predict cytomegalovirus infection status. What the authors observed across the whole study: Most TCR sequences were seen in very few donors, while some public TCRs were found in many individuals. Three of the identified cytomegalovirus-associated TCR beta chains were confirmed in vitro to be specific for cytomegalovirus antigens. In the study, around 160 TCR beta chains were listed as associated with cytomegalovirus. A later analysis lacked HLA typing for the validation cohort, so it scored co-occurrence in that cohort across all 110 or so repertoires. Of the cluster scores, roughly 95% were above 0 in a later analysis, which found that TCRs clustered in the first cohort also tended to co-occur in the 120 or so validation repertoires. Cytomegalovirus status was reported to be diagnosed by the classifier with high specificity and sensitivity in both the original and validation cohorts. It was suggested by the authors that the approach could potentially be generalized to other disease states and immunological phenotypes.

Donors formed part of the validation cohort, which comprised 120 or so subjects and was distinct from the first cohort of fewer than 750 subjects. The library relied on the immunoSEQ multiplex PCR assay. The authors' pipeline ran thus. To diagnose cytomegalovirus status from the catalog of TCR beta chain sequences, a statistical classification framework was built. The table was pulled from immuneACCESS by TCRdb, which kept in-frame rearrangements only. Such tables lose some clones; where checked, under half of the loss comes from unresolved V genes, and the rest has no known cause. V and J calls and clone size come straight from that table; D and trimming were deduced from the DNA. Counted in this sample were 90,000 to 130,000 clones; approximately 96% of them appeared once. The biggest ten clones account for roughly 0.67% of the sample. The germline V gene encodes CDR1 SGHTS and CDR2 YDEGEE. At the junction V is shortened by 5 bases and J by 1 base; bases outside the gene matches: 6. The CDR3 covers 14 residues, taking in both the cysteine and the phenylalanine. This entry keeps only the CDR3 DNA: 42 bases, framed from base 1.

Concerning this clone itself: There is no known antigen for this receptor. No per-base quality is available; no much larger clone lies one base away.

The receptor was isolated from a woman in her late teens or twenties in good health and CMV-seronegative. Here the chain combines TRBV5-8 and TRBJ2-7, and 7 junctional nucleotides match TRBD1. The sequenced sample consisted of PBMCs. At the DNA level, the sequence is TGTGCCAGCAGTACAGGGACAGTATCCTACGAGCAGTACTTC. It is translated as CASSTGTVSYEQYF. Extended through the reference TRBV5-8 and TRBJ2-7 proteins, this CDR3 yields the full variable domain: EAGVTQSPTHLIKTRGQQATLRCSPISGHTSVYWYQQALGLGLQFLLWYDEGEERNRGNFPPRFSGRQFPNYSSELNVNALELEDSALYLCASSTGTVSYEQYFGPGTRLTVT.